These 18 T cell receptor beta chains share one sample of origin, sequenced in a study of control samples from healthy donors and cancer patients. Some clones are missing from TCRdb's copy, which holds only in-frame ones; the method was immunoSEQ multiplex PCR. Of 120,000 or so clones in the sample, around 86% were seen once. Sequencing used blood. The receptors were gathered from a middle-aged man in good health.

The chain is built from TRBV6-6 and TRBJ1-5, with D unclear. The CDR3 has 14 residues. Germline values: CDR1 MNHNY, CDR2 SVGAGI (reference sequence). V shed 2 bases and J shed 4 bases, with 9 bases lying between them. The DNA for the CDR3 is TGTGCCAGCAGTTACGGGAACGGGAATCAGCCCCAGCATTTT. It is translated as CASSYGNGNQPQHF.

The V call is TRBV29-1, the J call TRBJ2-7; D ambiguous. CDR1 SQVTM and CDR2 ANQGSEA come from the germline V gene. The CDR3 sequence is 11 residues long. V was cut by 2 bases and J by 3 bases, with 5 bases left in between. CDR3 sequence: CSVETDYEQYF. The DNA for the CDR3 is TGCAGCGTTGAAACAGACTACGAGCAGTACTTC.

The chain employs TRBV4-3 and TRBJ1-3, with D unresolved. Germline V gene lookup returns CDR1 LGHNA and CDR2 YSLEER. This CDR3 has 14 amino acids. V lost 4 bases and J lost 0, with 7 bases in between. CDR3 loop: CASSPNPSGNTIYF. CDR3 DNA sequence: TGCGCCAGCAGCCCGAACCCCTCTGGAAACACCATATATTTT.

The CDR3 region is CASSLGTGLGNEQFF. The CDR3 DNA reads as TGTGCCAGCAGCCTCGGGACAGGGTTAGGCAATGAGCAGTTCTTC. The J gene is TRBJ2-1, the V gene TRBV5-4, with TRBD1 matching over 9 bases. The CDR3 has 15 amino acids. The germline V gene has CDR1 SGHNT and CDR2 YYREEE (reference sequence). Unmatched junction bases numbered 8, after V lost 4 bases and J lost 6 bases.

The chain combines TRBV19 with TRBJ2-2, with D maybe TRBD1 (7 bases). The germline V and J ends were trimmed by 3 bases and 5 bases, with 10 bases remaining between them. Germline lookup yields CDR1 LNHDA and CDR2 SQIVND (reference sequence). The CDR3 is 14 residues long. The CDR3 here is CASSISGGTGELFF. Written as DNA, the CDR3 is TGTGCCAGTAGTATTTCAGGGGGGACCGGGGAGCTGTTTTTT.

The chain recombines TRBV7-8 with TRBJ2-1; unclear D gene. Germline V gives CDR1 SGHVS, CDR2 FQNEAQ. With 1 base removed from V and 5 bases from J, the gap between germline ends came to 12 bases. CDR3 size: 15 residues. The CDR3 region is CASSLVRAQNNEQFF. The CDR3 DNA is TGTGCCAGCAGCTTAGTTCGGGCCCAAAACAATGAGCAGTTCTTC.

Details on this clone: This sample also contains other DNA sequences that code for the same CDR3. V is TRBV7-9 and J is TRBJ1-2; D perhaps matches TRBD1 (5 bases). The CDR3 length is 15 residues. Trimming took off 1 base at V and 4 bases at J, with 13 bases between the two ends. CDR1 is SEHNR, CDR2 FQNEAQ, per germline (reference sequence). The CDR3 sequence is CASSLVGGASYGYTF. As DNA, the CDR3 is TGTGCCAGCAGCTTAGTGGGAGGGGCGTCCTATGGCTACACCTTC.

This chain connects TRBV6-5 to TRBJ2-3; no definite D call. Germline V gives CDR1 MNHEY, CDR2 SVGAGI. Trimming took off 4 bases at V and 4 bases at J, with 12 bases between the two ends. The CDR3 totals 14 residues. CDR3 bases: TGTGCCAGCAGTTTTCGGGTTGGGGCAGATACGCAGTATTTT. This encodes CASSFRVGADTQYF.

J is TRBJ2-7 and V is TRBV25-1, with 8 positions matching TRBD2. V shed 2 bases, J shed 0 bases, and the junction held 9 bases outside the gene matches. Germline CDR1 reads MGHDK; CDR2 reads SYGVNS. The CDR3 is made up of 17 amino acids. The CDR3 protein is CASSELRGGFPSYEQYF. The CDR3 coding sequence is TGTGCCAGCAGTGAACTTCGCGGGGGGTTTCCCTCCTACGAGCAGTACTTC.

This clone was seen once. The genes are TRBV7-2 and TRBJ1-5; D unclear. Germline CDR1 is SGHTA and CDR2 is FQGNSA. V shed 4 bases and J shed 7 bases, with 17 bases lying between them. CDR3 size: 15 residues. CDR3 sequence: CASSYNPTTGQPQHF. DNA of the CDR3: TGTGCCAGCAGCTACAATCCCACCACGGGACAGCCCCAGCATTTT. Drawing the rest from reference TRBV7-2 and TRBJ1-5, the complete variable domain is GAGVSQSPSNKVTEKGKDVELRCDPISGHTALYWYRQSLGQGLEFLIYFQGNSAPDKSGLPSDRFSAERTGGSVSTLTIQRTQQEDSAVYLCASSYNPTTGQPQHFGDGTRLSIL.

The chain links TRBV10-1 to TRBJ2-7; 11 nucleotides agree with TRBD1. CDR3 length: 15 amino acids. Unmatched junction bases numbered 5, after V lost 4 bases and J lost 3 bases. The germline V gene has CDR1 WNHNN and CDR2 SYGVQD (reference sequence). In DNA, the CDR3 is TGCGCCAGCAGTGGTGGGGGGACAGGGGGCTACGAGCAGTACTTC. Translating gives CASSGGGTGGYEQYF.

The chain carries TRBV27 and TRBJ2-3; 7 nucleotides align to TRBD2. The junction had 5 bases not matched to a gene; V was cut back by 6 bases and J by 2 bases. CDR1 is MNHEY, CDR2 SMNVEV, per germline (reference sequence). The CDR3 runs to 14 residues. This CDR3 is CASRPGTITDTQYF. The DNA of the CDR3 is TGTGCCAGCAGACCTGGGACTATCACAGATACGCAGTATTTT.

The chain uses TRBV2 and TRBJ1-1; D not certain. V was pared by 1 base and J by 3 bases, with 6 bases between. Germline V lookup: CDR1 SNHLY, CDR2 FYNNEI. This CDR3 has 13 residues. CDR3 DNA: TGTGCCAGCAGTGAAGAATCTTACACTGAAGCTTTCTTT. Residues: CASSEESYTEAFF. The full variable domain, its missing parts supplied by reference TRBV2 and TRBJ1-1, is EPEVTQTPSHQVTQMGQEVILRCVPISNHLYFYWYRQILGQKVEFLVSFYNNEISEKSEIFDDQFSVERPDGSNFTLKIRSTKLEDSAMYFCASSEESYTEAFFGQGTRLTVV.

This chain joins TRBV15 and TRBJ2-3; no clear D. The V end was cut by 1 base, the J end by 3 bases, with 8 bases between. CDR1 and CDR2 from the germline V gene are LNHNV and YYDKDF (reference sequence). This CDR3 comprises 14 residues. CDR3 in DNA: TGTGCCACCAGCAGAGGGGAACGAACAGATACGCAGTATTTT. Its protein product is CATSRGERTDTQYF.

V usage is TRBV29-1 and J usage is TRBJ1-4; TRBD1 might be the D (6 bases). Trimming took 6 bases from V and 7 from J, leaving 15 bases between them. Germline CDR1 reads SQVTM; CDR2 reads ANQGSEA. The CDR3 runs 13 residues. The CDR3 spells CSVARDISEKLFF. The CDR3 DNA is TGCAGCGTCGCCAGGGACATCAGTGAAAAACTGTTTTTT. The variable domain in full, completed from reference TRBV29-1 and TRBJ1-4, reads SAVISQKPSRDICQRGTSLTIQCQVDSQVTMMFWYRQQPGQSLTLIATANQGSEATYESGFVIDKFPISRPNLTFSTLTVSNMSPEDSSIYLCSVARDISEKLFFGSGTQLSVL.

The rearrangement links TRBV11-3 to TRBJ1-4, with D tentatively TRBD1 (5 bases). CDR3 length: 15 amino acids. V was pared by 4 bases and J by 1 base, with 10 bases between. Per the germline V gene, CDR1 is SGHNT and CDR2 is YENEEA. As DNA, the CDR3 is TGTGCCAGCAGCTACGTAAGGGGAACTAATGAAAAACTGTTTTTT. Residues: CASSYVRGTNEKLFF. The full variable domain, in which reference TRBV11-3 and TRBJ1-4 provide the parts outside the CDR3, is EAGVVQSPRYKIIEKKQPVAFWCNPISGHNTLYWYLQNLGQGPELLIRYENEEAVDDSQLPKDRFSAERLKGVDSTLKIQPAELGDSAVYLCASSYVRGTNEKLFFGSGTQLSVL.

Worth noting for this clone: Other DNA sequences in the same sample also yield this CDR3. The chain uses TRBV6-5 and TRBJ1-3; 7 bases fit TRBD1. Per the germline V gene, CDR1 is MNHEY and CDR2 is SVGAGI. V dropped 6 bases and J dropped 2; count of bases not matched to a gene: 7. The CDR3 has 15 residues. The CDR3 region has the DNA TGTGCCAGCAGCCGAGGCGGACAGGCTGGAAACACCATATATTTT. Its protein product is CASSRGGQAGNTIYF.

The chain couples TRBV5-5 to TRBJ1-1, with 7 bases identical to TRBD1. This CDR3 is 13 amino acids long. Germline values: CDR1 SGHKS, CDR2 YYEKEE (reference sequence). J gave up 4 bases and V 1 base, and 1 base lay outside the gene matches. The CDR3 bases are TGTGCCAGCAGCTTGTCAGGGGGCACTGAAGCTTTCTTT. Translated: CASSLSGGTEAFF.